The present T cell receptor (beta chain) was sequenced within a study of T cell repertoires in cytomegalovirus infection. Regarding the study as a whole: There were carriers of CMV plus the relevant HLA, and cumulative public TCR beta family frequency identified them. The study found HLA-C-restricted CMV-specific TCR beta clonotypes dominating the ex vivo response.

As regards this clonotype: Its antigen is undetermined.

TCRdb fed the reads into MiXCR, producing one record per CDR3 protein. The sample includes 600,000 to 800,000 distinct CDR3 sequences, roughly 24% seen only once; the top ten take less than 9.5%. Sequencing was done on a sample of CD8+ T cells from PBMCs. This receptor was obtained from a human donor in good health (CMV status not recorded). Some clones in this sample may be carry-over from other donors' samples.

CDR3 in DNA: TGTGCCAGCAGTTATCTTAGATTAGCGGCATATCAAAAGACCCAGTACTTC. It yields the protein CASSYLRLAAYQKTQYF. The rearrangement links TRBV6-1 to TRBJ2-5; D is perhaps TRBD2 (6 bases). Per germline, CDR1 MNHNS and CDR2 SASEGT. The CDR3 length is 17 residues. V was shortened by 5 bases and J by 6 bases, with 25 bases between the two germline ends.